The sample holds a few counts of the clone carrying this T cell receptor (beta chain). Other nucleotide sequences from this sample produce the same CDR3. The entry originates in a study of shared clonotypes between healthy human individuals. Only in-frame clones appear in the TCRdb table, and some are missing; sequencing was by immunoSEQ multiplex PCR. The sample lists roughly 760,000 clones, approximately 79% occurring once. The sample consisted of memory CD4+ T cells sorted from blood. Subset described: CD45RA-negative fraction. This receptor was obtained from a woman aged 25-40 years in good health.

DNA for the CDR3: TGTGCCAGCAGTTTGGTGGAAAAACTGTTTTTT. Translating it yields CASSLVEKLFF. V and J are TRBV28 and TRBJ1-4; D gene ambiguous. Germline CDR1 and CDR2: MDHEN and SYDVKM. The CDR3 is made up of 11 amino acids. V dropped 3 bases and J dropped 8 bases, with 4 bases sitting between them.